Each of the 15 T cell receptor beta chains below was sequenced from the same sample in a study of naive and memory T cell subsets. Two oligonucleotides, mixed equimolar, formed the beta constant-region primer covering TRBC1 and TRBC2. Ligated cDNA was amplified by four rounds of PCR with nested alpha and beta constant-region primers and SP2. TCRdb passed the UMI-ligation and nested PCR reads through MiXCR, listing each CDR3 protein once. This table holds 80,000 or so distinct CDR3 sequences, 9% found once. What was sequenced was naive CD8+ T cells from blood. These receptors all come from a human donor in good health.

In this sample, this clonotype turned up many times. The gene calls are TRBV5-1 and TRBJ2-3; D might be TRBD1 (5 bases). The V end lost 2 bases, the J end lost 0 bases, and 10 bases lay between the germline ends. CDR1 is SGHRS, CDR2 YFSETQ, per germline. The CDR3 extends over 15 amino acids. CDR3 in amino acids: CASSFRDSSTDTQYF. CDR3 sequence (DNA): TGCGCCAGCAGCTTTCGCGACAGCAGCACAGATACGCAGTATTTT. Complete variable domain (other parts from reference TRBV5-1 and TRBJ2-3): KAGVTQTPRYLIKTRGQQVTLSCSPISGHRSVSWYQQTPGQGLQFLFEYFSETQRNKGNFPGRFSGRQFSNSRSEMNVSTLELGDSALYLCASSFRDSSTDTQYFGPGTRLTVL.

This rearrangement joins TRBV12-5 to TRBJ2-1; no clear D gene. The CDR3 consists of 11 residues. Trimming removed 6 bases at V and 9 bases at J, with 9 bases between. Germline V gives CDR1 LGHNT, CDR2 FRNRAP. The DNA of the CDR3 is TGTGCTAGTGGCCCCGCGGTTGAGCAGTTCTTC. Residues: CASGPAVEQFF.

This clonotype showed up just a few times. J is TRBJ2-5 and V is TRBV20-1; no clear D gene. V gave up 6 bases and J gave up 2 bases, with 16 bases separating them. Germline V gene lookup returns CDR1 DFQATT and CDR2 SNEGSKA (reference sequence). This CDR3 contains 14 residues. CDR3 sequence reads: CSAPGPWGQETQYF. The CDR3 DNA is TGCAGTGCCCCAGGTCCTTGGGGACAAGAGACCCAGTACTTC.

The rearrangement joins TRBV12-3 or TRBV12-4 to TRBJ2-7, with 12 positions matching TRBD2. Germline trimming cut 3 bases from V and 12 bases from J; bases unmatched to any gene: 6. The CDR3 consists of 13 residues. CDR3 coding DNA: TGTGCCAGCAGTTTCCCTGGACTAGCGGGACTGTACTTC. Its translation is CASSFPGLAGLYF.

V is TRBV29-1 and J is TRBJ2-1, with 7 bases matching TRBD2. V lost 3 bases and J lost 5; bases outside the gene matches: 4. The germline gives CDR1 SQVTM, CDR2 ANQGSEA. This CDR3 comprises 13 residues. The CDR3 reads CSVDGDYNNEQFF. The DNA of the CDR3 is TGCAGCGTTGACGGGGACTATAACAATGAGCAGTTCTTC.

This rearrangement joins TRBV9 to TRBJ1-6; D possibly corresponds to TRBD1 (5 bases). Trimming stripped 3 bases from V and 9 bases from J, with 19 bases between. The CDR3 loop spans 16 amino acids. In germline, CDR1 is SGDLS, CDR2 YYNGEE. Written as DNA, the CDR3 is TGTGCCAGCAGCGGGCAATCGGCTGGGGCCAGTTCACCCCTCCACTTT. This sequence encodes CASSGQSAGASSPLHF.

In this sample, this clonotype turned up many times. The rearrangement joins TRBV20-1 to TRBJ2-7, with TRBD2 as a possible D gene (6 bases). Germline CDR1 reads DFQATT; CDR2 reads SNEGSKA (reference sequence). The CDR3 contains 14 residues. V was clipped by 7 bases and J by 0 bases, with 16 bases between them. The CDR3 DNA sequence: TGCAGTGTAAGGAGGGCGCTTAGCTCCTACGAGCAGTACTTC. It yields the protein CSVRRALSSYEQYF.

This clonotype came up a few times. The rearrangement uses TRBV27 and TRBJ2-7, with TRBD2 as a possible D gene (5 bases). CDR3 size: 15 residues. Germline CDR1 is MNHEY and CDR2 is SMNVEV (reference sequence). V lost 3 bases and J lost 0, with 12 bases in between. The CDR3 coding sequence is TGTGCCAGCAGTTTCAGTGTTGGACTCTCCTACGAGCAGTACTTC. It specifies CASSFSVGLSYEQYF.

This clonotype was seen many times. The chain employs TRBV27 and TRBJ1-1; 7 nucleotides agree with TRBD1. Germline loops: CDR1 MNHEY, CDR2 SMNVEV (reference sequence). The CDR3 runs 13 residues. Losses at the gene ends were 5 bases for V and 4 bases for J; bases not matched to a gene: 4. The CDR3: CASSQGEPTEAFF. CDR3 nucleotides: TGTGCCAGCAGTCAGGGGGAACCCACTGAAGCTTTCTTT.

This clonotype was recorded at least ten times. CDR3 amino acids: CASSQEGQGSGNQPQHF. CDR3 nucleotide sequence: TGCGCCAGCAGCCAAGAGGGGCAGGGGTCGGGCAATCAGCCCCAGCATTTT. This chain uses TRBV4-1 with TRBJ1-5; perhaps TRBD1 as D (6 bases). The CDR3 is made up of 17 amino acids. The germline gives CDR1 MGHRA, CDR2 YSYEKL. Trimming took 0 bases from V and 2 from J, leaving 14 bases between them.

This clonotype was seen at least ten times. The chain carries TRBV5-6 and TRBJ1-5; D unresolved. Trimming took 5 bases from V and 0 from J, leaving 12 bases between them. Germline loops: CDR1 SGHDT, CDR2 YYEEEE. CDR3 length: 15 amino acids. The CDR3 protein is CASSSRRNSNQPQHF. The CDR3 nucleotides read TGTGCCAGCAGTTCCAGACGGAATAGCAATCAGCCCCAGCATTTT.

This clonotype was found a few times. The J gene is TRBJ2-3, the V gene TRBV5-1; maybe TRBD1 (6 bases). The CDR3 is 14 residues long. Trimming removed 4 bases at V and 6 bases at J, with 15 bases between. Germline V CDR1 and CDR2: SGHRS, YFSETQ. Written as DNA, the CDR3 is TGCGCCAGCAGCCCCAGGGGTTTGATGGATACGCAGTATTTT. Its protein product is CASSPRGLMDTQYF. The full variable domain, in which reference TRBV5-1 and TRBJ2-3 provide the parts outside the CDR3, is KAGVTQTPRYLIKTRGQQVTLSCSPISGHRSVSWYQQTPGQGLQFLFEYFSETQRNKGNFPGRFSGRQFSNSRSEMNVSTLELGDSALYLCASSPRGLMDTQYFGPGTRLTVL.

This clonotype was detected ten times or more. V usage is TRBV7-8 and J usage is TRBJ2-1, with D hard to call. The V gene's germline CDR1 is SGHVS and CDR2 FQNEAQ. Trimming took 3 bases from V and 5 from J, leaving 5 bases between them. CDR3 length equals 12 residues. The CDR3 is CASSFVDNEQFF. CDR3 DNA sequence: TGTGCCAGCAGCTTTGTCGACAATGAGCAGTTCTTC.

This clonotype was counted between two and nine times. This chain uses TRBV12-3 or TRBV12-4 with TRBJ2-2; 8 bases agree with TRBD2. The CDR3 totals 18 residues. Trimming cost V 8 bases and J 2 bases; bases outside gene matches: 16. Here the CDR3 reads CASGDWTSLTFNTGELFF. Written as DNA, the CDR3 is TGTGCCAGCGGAGACTGGACTAGCCTTACCTTCAACACCGGGGAGCTGTTTTTT.

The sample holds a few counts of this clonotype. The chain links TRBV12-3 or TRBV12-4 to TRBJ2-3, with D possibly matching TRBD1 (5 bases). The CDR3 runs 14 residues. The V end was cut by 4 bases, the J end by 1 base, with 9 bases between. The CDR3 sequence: CASSSGARTDTQYF. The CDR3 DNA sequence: TGTGCCAGCAGTTCTGGGGCCCGCACAGATACGCAGTATTTT.